This record covers a single TCR beta chain. This sample was taken from a study of blood T cell repertoires in COVID-19. Study details: In each case, the material was cDNA or gDNA derived from T cells, B-cell-depleted T cells, or PBMCs.

The CDR3 runs 15 residues. Germline V CDR1 and CDR2: ENHRY, SYGVKD. Trimming shortened V by 4 bases and J by 3 bases, and 13 bases separated the two germline ends. The authors' processing: Reference gene primer amplification yielded estimated nucleated cell counts. Some clones are missing from TCRdb's copy, which holds only in-frame ones; the method was immunoSEQ multiplex PCR. Clone size and V and J calls were adopted from that table, with D and trimming inferred from the DNA. Seen here are roughly 200,000 clones, about 90% observed once, and the top ten hold 2% to 2.5%. The J gene is TRBJ1-3, the V gene TRBV10-3, with D perhaps matching TRBD1 (6 bases). Sequencing was done on a sample of PBMCs or T cells enriched from blood (not recorded which). The clonotype originates from a woman under 40 who had recovered from COVID-19. CDR3 bases: TGTGCCATCAGTGCAACAGGGAATTTTGGAAACACCATATATTTT. It specifies CAISATGNFGNTIYF.